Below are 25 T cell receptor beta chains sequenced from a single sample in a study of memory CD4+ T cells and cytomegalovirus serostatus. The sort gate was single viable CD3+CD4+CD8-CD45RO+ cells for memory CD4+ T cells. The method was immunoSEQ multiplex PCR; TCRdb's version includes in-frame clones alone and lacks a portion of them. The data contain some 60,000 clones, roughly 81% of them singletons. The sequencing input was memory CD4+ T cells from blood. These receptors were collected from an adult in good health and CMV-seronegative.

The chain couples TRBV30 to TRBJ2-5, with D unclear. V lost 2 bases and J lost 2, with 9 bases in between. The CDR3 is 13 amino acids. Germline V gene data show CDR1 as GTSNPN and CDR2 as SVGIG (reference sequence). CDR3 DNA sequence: TGTGCCTGGAGTTACAGCTTACAAGAGACCCAGTACTTC. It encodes CAWSYSLQETQYF.

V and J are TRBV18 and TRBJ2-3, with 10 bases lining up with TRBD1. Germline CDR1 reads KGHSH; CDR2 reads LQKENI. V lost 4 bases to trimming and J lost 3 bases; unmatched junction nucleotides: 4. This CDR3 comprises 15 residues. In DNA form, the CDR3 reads TGTGCCAGCTCACAAAGGACAGGGGGGACAGATACGCAGTATTTT. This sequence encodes CASSQRTGGTDTQYF.

The CDR3 loop is CASSQAGVNTEAFF. In DNA, the CDR3 is TGTGCCAGCAGCCAAGCCGGGGTGAACACTGAAGCTTTCTTT. The J gene is TRBJ1-1, the V gene TRBV14; no clear D. Germline V gene sequence: CDR1 SGHDN, CDR2 FVKESK. The CDR3 consists of 14 residues. Trimming left V 1 base short and J 0 bases short, with 6 bases between.

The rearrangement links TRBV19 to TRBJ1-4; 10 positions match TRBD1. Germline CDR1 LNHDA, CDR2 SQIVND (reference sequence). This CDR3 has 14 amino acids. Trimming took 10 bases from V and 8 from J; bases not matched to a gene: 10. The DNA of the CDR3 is TGTGCCATCCGCGTGGACAGGGGGGAGGAAAAACTGTTTTTT. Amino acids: CAIRVDRGEEKLFF.

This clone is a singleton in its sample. CDR3 sequence reads: CASRTGGSYEQYF. The DNA for the CDR3 is TGTGCCAGCCGGACAGGGGGCTCCTACGAGCAGTACTTC. The V gene is TRBV28, the J gene TRBJ2-7; 10 bases line up with TRBD1. The trim removed 8 bases at V and 0 bases at J, leaving 1 base unmatched. The CDR3 extends over 13 amino acids. Germline CDR1 reads MDHEN; CDR2 reads SYDVKM.

CDR3 residues: CASRPETSGANVLTF. As DNA, the CDR3 is TGTGCCAGTAGGCCGGAAACCTCTGGGGCCAACGTCCTGACTTTC. The chain recombines TRBV19 with TRBJ2-6; D not resolved. Germline V CDR1 and CDR2: LNHDA, SQIVND (reference sequence). The CDR3 length is 15 residues. Trimming took off 6 bases at V and 0 bases at J, with 9 bases between the two ends.

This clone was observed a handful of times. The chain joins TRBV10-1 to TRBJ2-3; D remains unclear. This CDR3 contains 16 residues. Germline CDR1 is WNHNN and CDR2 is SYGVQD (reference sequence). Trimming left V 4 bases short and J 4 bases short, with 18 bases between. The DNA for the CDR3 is TGCGCCAGCAGTGTTAGAAACTCGCACATGCCAGATACGCAGTATTTT. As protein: CASSVRNSHMPDTQYF.

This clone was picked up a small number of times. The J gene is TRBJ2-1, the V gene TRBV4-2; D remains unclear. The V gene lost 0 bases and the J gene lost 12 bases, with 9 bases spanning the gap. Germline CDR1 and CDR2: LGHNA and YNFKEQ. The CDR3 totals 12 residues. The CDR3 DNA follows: TGTGCCAGCAGCCAAGATACCTACAGGCAGTTCTTC. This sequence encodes CASSQDTYRQFF.

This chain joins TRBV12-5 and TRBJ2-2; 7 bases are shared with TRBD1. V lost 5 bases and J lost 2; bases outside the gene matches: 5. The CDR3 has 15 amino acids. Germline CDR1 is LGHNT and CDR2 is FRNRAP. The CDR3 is CASGTGTANTGELFF. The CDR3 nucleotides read TGTGCTAGTGGTACCGGGACAGCTAACACCGGGGAGCTGTTTTTT.

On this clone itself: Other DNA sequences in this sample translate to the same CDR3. The CDR3: CASSEGHQPQHF. The CDR3, as DNA: TGTGCCAGCAGTGAAGGACATCAGCCCCAGCATTTT. The chain couples TRBV2 to TRBJ1-5; D unclear. Germline assignment: CDR1 SNHLY and CDR2 FYNNEI. There are 12 residues in the CDR3. Trimming removed 1 base at V and 5 bases at J, with 3 bases between. Full variable domain (rest looked up from reference TRBV2 and TRBJ1-5): EPEVTQTPSHQVTQMGQEVILRCVPISNHLYFYWYRQILGQKVEFLVSFYNNEISEKSEIFDDQFSVERPDGSNFTLKIRSTKLEDSAMYFCASSEGHQPQHFGDGTRLSIL.

DNA for the CDR3: TGTGCCAGCAGCAGTACCGGGACTAGCTTCACAGATACGCAGTATTTT. This translates into CASSSTGTSFTDTQYF. This rearrangement joins TRBV7-2 to TRBJ2-3; 9 nucleotides align to TRBD2. The V gene's germline CDR1 is SGHTA and CDR2 FQGNSA. J was trimmed by 2 bases and V by 5 bases; bases with no gene match: 8. The CDR3 has 16 residues. Drawing the rest from reference TRBV7-2 and TRBJ2-3, the complete variable domain is GAGVSQSPSNKVTEKGKDVELRCDPISGHTALYWYRQSLGQGLEFLIYFQGNSAPDKSGLPSDRFSAERTGGSVSTLTIQRTQQEDSAVYLCASSSTGTSFTDTQYFGPGTRLTVL.

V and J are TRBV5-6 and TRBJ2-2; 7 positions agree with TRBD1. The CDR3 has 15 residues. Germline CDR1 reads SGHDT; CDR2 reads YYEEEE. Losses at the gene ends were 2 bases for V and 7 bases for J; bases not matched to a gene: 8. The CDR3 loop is CASSLRGGGGGELFF. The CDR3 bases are TGTGCCAGCAGCTTAAGAGGGGGCGGCGGCGGGGAGCTGTTTTTT.

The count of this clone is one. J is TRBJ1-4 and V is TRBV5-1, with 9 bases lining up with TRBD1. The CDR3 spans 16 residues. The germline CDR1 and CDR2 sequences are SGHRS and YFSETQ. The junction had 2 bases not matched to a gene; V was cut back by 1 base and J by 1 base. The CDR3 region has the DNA TGCGCCAGCAGCTTGACAGGGGGCAGAACTAATGAAAAACTGTTTTTT. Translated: CASSLTGGRTNEKLFF.

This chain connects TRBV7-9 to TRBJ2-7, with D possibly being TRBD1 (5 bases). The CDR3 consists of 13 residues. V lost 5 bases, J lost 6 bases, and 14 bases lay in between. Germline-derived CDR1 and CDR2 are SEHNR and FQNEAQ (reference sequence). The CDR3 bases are TGTGCCAGCAGCACCGGCAGGGTTTTCGAGCAGTACTTC. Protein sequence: CASSTGRVFEQYF.

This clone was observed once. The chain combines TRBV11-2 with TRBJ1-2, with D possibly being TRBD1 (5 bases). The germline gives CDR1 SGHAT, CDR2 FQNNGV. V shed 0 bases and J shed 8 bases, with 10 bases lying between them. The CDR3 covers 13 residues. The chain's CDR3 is CASSLDRALGYTF. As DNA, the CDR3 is TGTGCCAGCAGCTTAGACAGGGCCCTCGGCTACACCTTC.

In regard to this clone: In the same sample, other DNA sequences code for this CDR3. In nucleotides, the CDR3 is TGTGCCAGCAGCTTAGGCCTAAACAATGAGCAGTTCTTC. It encodes CASSLGLNNEQFF. The chain has TRBV11-2 and TRBJ2-1; no clear D. Germline V gives CDR1 SGHAT, CDR2 FQNNGV. V lost 1 base, J lost 5 bases, and 6 bases lay in between. The CDR3 length is 13 residues.

In DNA, the CDR3 is TGTGCCAGCAGTCGAGATTTAGGGGGACTAGCGGGAAACGAGCAGTACTTC. The encoded protein is CASSRDLGGLAGNEQYF. The gene calls are TRBV7-2 and TRBJ2-7; TRBD2 matches 13 bases. Per germline, CDR1 SGHTA and CDR2 FQGNSA. V trimming: 6 bases; J trimming: 5 bases; junction bases outside the gene matches: 13. The CDR3 runs 17 residues.

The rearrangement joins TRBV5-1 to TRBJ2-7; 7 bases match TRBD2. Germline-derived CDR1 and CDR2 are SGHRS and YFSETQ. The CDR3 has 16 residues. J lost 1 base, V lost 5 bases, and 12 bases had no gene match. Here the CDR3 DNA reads TGCGCCAGCAGGGGCGGGAGTGTAGGAGGGTCCTACGAGCAGTACTTC. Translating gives CASRGGSVGGSYEQYF.

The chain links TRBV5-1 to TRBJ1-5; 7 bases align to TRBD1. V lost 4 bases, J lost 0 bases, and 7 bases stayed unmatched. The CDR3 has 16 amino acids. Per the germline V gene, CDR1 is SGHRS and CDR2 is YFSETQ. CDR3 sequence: CASSIGTVNSNQPQHF. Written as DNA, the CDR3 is TGCGCCAGCAGCATAGGGACAGTTAATAGCAATCAGCCCCAGCATTTT.

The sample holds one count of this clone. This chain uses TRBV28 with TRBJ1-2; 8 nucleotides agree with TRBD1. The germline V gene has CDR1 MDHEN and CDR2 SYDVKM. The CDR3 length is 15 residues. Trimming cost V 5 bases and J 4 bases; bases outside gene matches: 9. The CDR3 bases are TGTGCCAGCAGTCCCCCGACAGGGGACATCTATGGCTACACCTTC. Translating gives CASSPPTGDIYGYTF.

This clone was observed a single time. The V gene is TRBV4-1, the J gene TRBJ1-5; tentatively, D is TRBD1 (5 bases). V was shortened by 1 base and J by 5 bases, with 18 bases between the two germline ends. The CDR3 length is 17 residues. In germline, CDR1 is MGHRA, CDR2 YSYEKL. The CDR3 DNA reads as TGCGCCAGCAGCCAAGGGAATGGGCAGGGACGCGATCAGCCCCAGCATTTT. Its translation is CASSQGNGQGRDQPQHF.

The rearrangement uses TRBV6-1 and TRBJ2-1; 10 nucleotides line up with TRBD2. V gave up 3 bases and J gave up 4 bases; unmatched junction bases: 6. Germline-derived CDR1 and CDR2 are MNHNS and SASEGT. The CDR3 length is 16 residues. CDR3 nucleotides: TGTGCCAGCAGTGAGCTAGCGGGAGCGGGGTACAATGAGCAGTTCTTC. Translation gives CASSELAGAGYNEQFF.

The DNA for the CDR3 is TGCAGCGTTCGGACATTGAACACCGGGGAGCTGTTTTTT. Protein sequence: CSVRTLNTGELFF. The V gene is TRBV29-1, the J gene TRBJ2-2, with D tentatively TRBD1 (5 bases). Germline CDR1 reads SQVTM; CDR2 reads ANQGSEA. CDR3 size: 13 residues. V was pared by 5 bases and J by 1 base, with 8 bases between.

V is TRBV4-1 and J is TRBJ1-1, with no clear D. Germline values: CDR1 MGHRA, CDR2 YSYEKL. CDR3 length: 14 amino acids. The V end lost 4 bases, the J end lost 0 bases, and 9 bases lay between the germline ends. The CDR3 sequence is CASSLRALNTEAFF. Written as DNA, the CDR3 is TGCGCCAGCAGCCTCCGGGCCCTGAACACTGAAGCTTTCTTT.

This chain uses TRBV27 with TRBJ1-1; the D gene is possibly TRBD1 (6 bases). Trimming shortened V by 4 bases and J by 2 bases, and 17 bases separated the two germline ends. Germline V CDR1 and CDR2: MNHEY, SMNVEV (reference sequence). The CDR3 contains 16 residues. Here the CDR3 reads CASSSHPNRANTEAFF. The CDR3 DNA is TGTGCCAGCAGTTCTCACCCAAACAGGGCTAACACTGAAGCTTTCTTT.